Below, 20 T cell receptor beta chains from the same sample are listed, as sequenced in a study of blood T cells in healthy people across ages (dated by TCRdb to the mid-2010s). The library came from 5' RACE. The instrument was an Illumina HiSeq 2500. A second PCR of roughly 7 to 12 cycles was run with a J-beta primer mix and a sample-barcoded 5' primer. TCRdb handled the public reads itself, with Q25 trimming in fastp and clone calling in MiXCR, and kept productive beta chains. CDR3 protein sequences are deduplicated, and each keeps its most common genes and DNA. Recorded for this sample are about 620,000 distinct CDR3 sequences; about 21% of them occurred a single time. The top ten hold more than 3% of the sample. The sample comprised blood. These receptor sequences come from a man between 70 and 80 years old in good health.

This clonotype has a handful of counts. J is TRBJ2-4 and V is TRBV27; 13 bases are shared with TRBD2. Per the germline V gene, CDR1 is MNHEY and CDR2 is SMNVEV (reference sequence). The CDR3 contains 16 residues. J lost 4 bases, V lost 3 bases, and 3 bases had no gene match. CDR3 nucleotides: TGTGCCAGCAGTTTGGGACTAGCGGGATATAAAAACATTCAGTACTTC. The encoded protein is CASSLGLAGYKNIQYF.

The gene calls are TRBV3-1 and TRBJ2-2; the D gene is possibly TRBD1 (6 bases). V lost 4 bases and J lost 4, with 10 bases in between. The V gene's germline CDR1 is LGHDT and CDR2 YNNKEL (reference sequence). This CDR3 contains 14 residues. In nucleotides, the CDR3 is TGTGCCAGCAGCCCGGACAGATCCACCGGGGAGCTGTTTTTT. As protein: CASSPDRSTGELFF.

This clonotype was seen many times. The chain uses TRBV18 and TRBJ2-4, with a tentative D call TRBD2 (6 bases). Trimming took 0 bases from V and 6 from J, leaving 6 bases between them. Germline V gene lookup returns CDR1 KGHSH and CDR2 LQKENI. The CDR3 covers 13 residues. CDR3 in DNA: TGTGCCAGCTCACCACCGGGGGGAAACATTCAGTACTTC. Amino acid sequence: CASSPPGGNIQYF.

The gene calls are TRBV5-1 and TRBJ2-1; TRBD2 matches at 14 bases. The CDR3 totals 16 residues. Germline CDR1 SGHRS, CDR2 YFSETQ. Trimming at V came to 2 bases and at J to 8 bases, leaving 6 bases not matched to a gene. CDR3 in amino acids: CASSLGGTSGSDEQFF. CDR3 in DNA: TGCGCCAGCAGCTTAGGCGGGACTAGCGGGAGTGATGAGCAGTTCTTC.

This clonotype was seen only a few times. V gene TRBV7-2 combines with J gene TRBJ1-1; D is uncertain. V was cut by 1 base and J by 4 bases, with 4 bases left in between. In germline, CDR1 is SGHTA, CDR2 FQGNSA. The CDR3 is 12 residues long. CDR3 protein: CASSLDPTEAFF. The CDR3, as DNA: TGTGCCAGCAGCTTAGATCCCACTGAAGCTTTCTTT.

On this clonotype itself: Likely a read error: the CDR3 ends without its conserved phenylalanine or tryptophan. The V gene is TRBV7-3, the J gene TRBJ2-3; TRBD2 matches at 14 bases. V trimming: 5 bases; J trimming: 3 bases; junction bases outside the gene matches: 4. The V gene's germline CDR1 is SGHTA and CDR2 FQGTGA. CDR3 length: 16 residues. The CDR3 sequence is CASSLGTSGSTDTQYL. In DNA form, the CDR3 reads TGTGCCAGCAGCCTCGGGACTAGCGGGAGTACAGATACGCAGTATTTG.

This clonotype was counted only a few times. The chain couples TRBV19 to TRBJ1-2, with D uncertain. This CDR3 comprises 14 residues. V lost 3 bases and J 5 bases, leaving 13 bases between the germline ends. Germline CDR1 reads LNHDA; CDR2 reads SQIVND (reference sequence). CDR3 in amino acids: CASSIGPQLYGYTF. The CDR3 bases are TGTGCCAGTAGTATTGGTCCACAATTATATGGCTACACCTTC.

This clonotype was counted only a few times. The chain recombines TRBV18 with TRBJ2-5, with D unclear. Germline V gives CDR1 KGHSH, CDR2 LQKENI. V gave up 4 bases and J gave up 4 bases, with 7 bases separating them. The CDR3 is made up of 12 amino acids. Here the CDR3 DNA reads TGTGCCAGCTCACGAAGTTCAGAGACCCAGTACTTC. Translated: CASSRSSETQYF.

The chain joins TRBV18 to TRBJ2-7, with D tentatively TRBD1 (5 bases). This CDR3 has 15 residues. Trimming left V 3 bases short and J 2 bases short, with 14 bases between. The germline gives CDR1 KGHSH, CDR2 LQKENI. The CDR3 DNA follows: TGTGCCAGCTCACCGCCCGACAGTGTGGCCTACGAGCAGTACTTC. It codes for CASSPPDSVAYEQYF. The variable domain in full, completed from reference TRBV18 and TRBJ2-7, reads NAGVMQNPRHLVRRRGQEARLRCSPMKGHSHVYWYRQLPEEGLKFMVYLQKENIIDESGMPKERFSAEFPKEGPSILRIQQVVRGDSAAYFCASSPPDSVAYEQYFGPGTRLTVT.

The V gene is TRBV29-1, the J gene TRBJ2-5; tentatively, D is TRBD1 (5 bases). Germline CDR1 reads SQVTM; CDR2 reads ANQGSEA. Trimming stripped 4 bases from V and 3 bases from J, with 12 bases between. CDR3 size: 13 residues. CDR3 in amino acids: CSVVRGLKETQYF. Here the CDR3 DNA reads TGCAGCGTTGTAAGGGGATTAAAAGAGACCCAGTACTTC.

This clonotype appeared a single time. The V call is TRBV29-1, the J call TRBJ1-1; tentative D call: TRBD1 (5 bases). This CDR3 has 12 residues. Germline V gene data show CDR1 as SQVTM and CDR2 as ANQGSEA. The V and J ends lost 6 bases and 1 base respectively, with 9 bases between them. CDR3 coding DNA: TGCAGCGTGGGGGAGGGGAACACTGAAGCTTTCTTT. This translates into CSVGEGNTEAFF.

This clonotype was detected many times. This chain links TRBV28 with TRBJ2-7, with D possibly matching TRBD1 (5 bases). Between the trimmed V and J ends, which lost 1 base and 0 bases, there was a span of 13 bases. CDR1 MDHEN and CDR2 SYDVKM come from the germline V gene. The CDR3 covers 16 residues. The CDR3 coding sequence is TGTGCCAGCAGTTTATCTAAGCAGGGTAGCTCCTACGAGCAGTACTTC. The encoded protein is CASSLSKQGSSYEQYF.

This clonotype showed up many times. This chain connects TRBV2 to TRBJ2-2; D remains unclear. The CDR3 has 15 amino acids. Germline loops: CDR1 SNHLY, CDR2 FYNNEI. V lost 2 bases and J 5 bases, leaving 12 bases between the germline ends. The CDR3 sequence is CASSESSPQTGELFF. As DNA, the CDR3 is TGTGCCAGCAGTGAAAGTAGCCCCCAGACCGGGGAGCTGTTTTTT.

V and J are TRBV11-2 and TRBJ2-7; D is possibly TRBD2 (6 bases). In germline, CDR1 is SGHAT, CDR2 FQNNGV. V was pared by 10 bases and J by 3 bases, with 16 bases between. The CDR3 sequence is 13 residues long. Here the CDR3 reads CAIASGGNYEQYF. Written as DNA, the CDR3 is TGTGCCATCGCCTCTGGCGGGAACTACGAGCAGTACTTC.

This clonotype occurred many times. The chain joins TRBV4-2 to TRBJ2-2; perhaps TRBD2 as D (5 bases). Germline V gene sequence: CDR1 LGHNA, CDR2 YNFKEQ. CDR3 length: 16 residues. The germline V and J ends were trimmed by 0 bases and 2 bases, with 10 bases remaining between them. The DNA for the CDR3 is TGTGCCAGCAGCCAAGATAGAGGGCGAAACACCGGGGAGCTGTTTTTT. It translates to CASSQDRGRNTGELFF.

This clonotype was observed a few times. The V and J genes are TRBV21-1 and TRBJ1-1. TRBV21-1 is marked as a pseudogene. This CDR3 region has 16 residues. The CDR3: CATKTRSSILNTEAFF. CDR3 coding DNA: TGTGCCACAAAGACCCGGAGCTCCATATTGAACACTGAAGCTTTCTTT.

This chain links TRBV14 with TRBJ2-1; D is possibly TRBD1 or TRBD2 (5 bases each). Per the germline V gene, CDR1 is SGHDN and CDR2 is FVKESK. This CDR3 comprises 13 residues. Trimming cost V 0 bases and J 9 bases, with 9 bases left between them. The DNA for the CDR3 is TGTGCCAGCAGCCAAGATAGGGGAGTTGAGCAGTTCTTC. The encoded protein is CASSQDRGVEQFF.

This sequence joins TRBV3-1 and TRBJ2-1; D unresolved. From germline, CDR1 is LGHDT and CDR2 YNNKEL (reference sequence). CDR3 size: 15 residues. V was pared by 0 bases and J by 6 bases, with 12 bases between. The DNA of the CDR3 is TGTGCCAGCAGCCAAGATGGCAGTTACCTCAATGAGCAGTTCTTC. Its protein product is CASSQDGSYLNEQFF.

This clonotype was seen more than once but under ten times. The V and J genes are TRBV3-1 and TRBJ2-7; D perhaps matches TRBD1 (5 bases). V lost 1 base and J 2 bases, leaving 12 bases between the germline ends. In germline, CDR1 is LGHDT, CDR2 YNNKEL (reference sequence). This CDR3 comprises 15 residues. CDR3 protein: CASSQAGISPYEQYF. For the CDR3, the DNA is TGTGCCAGCAGCCAAGCAGGGATAAGTCCCTACGAGCAGTACTTC.

In the case of this clonotype: A much larger clone lies a single base off, so this may be a read error. The V and J genes are TRBV7-2 and TRBJ1-6, with a tentative D call TRBD1 (5 bases). This CDR3 is 15 amino acids long. Looked up from germline, CDR1 is SGHTA and CDR2 is FQGNSA. V gave up 6 bases and J gave up 6 bases, with 15 bases separating them. CDR3 sequence reads: CASRDTDFFNSPLHF. CDR3 sequence (DNA): TGTGCCAGCAGGGACACGGACTTCTTTAATTCACCCCTCCACTTT.